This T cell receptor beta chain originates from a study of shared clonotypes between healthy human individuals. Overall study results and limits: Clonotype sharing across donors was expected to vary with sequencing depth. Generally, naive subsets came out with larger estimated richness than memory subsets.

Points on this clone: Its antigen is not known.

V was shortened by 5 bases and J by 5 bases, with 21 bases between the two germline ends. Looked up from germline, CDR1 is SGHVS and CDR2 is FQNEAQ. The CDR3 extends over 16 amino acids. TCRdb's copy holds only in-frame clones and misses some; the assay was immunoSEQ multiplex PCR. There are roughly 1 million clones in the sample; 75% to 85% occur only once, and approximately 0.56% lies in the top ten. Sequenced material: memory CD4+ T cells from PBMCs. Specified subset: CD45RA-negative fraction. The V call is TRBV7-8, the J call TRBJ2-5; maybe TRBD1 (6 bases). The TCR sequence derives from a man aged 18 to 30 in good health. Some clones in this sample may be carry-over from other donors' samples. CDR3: CASSNRDINLAETQYF. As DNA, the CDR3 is TGTGCCAGCAGCAACCGGGACATCAACTTGGCGGAGACCCAGTACTTC.